This TCR beta chain originates from a study of blood T cell repertoires in COVID-19. Source study methods: Reference gene primer amplification yielded estimated nucleated cell counts. Clones were read by immunoSEQ multiplex PCR, and TCRdb kept only the in-frame ones, dropping some. V and J calls and clone size are given by that table; D and trimming were obtained from the DNA. The repertoire holds about 130,000 clones, with about four fifths as singletons. Patients from Seattle were sampled longitudinally, starting during active infection. Deletions cut 7 bases from V and 3 bases from J, with 13 bases between. Germline lookup yields CDR1 MNHEY and CDR2 SMNVEV (reference sequence). This CDR3 is 14 amino acids long.

J is TRBJ2-1 and V is TRBV27; no reliable D call. The sequencing input was peripheral blood. This receptor was identified in a man between 25 and 39 years old with COVID-19, enrolled during active disease. The CDR3 here is CASTSNPYYNEQFF. The CDR3 DNA is TGTGCCAGCACCTCGAACCCCTACTACAATGAGCAGTTCTTC.